This T cell receptor (beta chain) stems from a study of response to subunit inactivated influenza vaccine. The length of the CDR3 is 15 residues. The ends lost 4 bases at V and 6 bases at J; junction bases unmatched: 7. The germline CDR1 and CDR2 sequences are SGHRS and YFSETQ. Study-level points and caveats: Authors suggested seasonal influenza vaccinations each recruit few new T cells.

Via MiXCR, TCRdb re-called the RT-PCR reads, giving one row per CDR3 protein. The sample carries more than 450,000 distinct CDR3 sequences, about 10% recorded once. This clonotype was counted a few times. The antigen is undetermined. The sample here was PBMCs from blood, taken on the day of vaccination. The genes are TRBV5-1 and TRBJ2-1; 10 positions agree with TRBD2. This sequence was found in a man aged 50-59 years who received an inactivated influenza vaccine. This CDR3 is CASSRLAGTPNEQFF. In nucleotides, the CDR3 is TGCGCCAGCAGCCGACTAGCGGGCACCCCCAATGAGCAGTTCTTC.